This entry is about one T cell receptor (beta chain). The data were obtained in a study of cytotoxic CD8 clonotypes in ibrutinib-treated CLL. Sequencing used immunoSEQ multiplex PCR; TCRdb keeps in-frame clones, though not all of them. In the table there are some 92,000 clones, roughly 80% of which are singletons. The CDR3 contains 15 residues. This receptor was identified in a human donor with chronic lymphocytic leukemia. The source was PBMCs, collected after 24 months of ibrutinib treatment. V is TRBV7-5 and J is TRBJ1-1. TRBV7-5 is termed a pseudogene. The CDR3 DNA is TGTGCCACCCGGGGGCAGGACCCAAAGAGGACTGAAGCTTTCTTT. Encoded protein: CATRGQDPKRTEAFF.